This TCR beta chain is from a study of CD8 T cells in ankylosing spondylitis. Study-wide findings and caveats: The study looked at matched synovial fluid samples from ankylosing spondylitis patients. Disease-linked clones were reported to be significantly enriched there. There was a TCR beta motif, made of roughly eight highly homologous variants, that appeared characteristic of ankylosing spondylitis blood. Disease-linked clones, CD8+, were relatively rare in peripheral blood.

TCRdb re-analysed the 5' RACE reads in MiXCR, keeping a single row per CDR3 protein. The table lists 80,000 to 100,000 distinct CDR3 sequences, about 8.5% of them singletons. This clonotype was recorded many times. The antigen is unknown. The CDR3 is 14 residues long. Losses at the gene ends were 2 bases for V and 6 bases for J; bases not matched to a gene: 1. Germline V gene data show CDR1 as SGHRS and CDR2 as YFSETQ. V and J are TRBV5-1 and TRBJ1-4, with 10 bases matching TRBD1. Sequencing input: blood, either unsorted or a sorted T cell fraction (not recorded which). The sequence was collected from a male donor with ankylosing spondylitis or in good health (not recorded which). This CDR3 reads CASSFGTGDEKLFF. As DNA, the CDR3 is TGCGCCAGCAGCTTCGGGACAGGGGATGAAAAACTGTTTTTT.